This TCR beta chain was sequenced during a study of blood T cell repertoires in COVID-19. At the level of the study: There were acute and convalescent COVID-19 samples, and they came from the United States, Italy and Spain. The analysed material was cDNA or gDNA that came from T cells, B-cell-depleted T cells, or PBMCs.

As handled by the study authors: Scientists estimated how many nucleated cells there were by amplifying reference gene primers. Using immunoSEQ multiplex PCR, the repertoire was profiled, and TCRdb retains in-frame clones only, with some absent. Clonal size and the V and J genes are those of that table, whereas D and trimming came from the DNA. The sample lists under 200,000 clones, around 90% occurring once. CDR1 is SGHNT, CDR2 YENEEA, per germline. The ends were cut back, 0 bases at V and 7 bases at J, with 7 bases in the middle. This CDR3 spans 13 amino acids. Sequences were obtained from peripheral blood. V and J are TRBV11-3 and TRBJ2-1; D gene ambiguous. The source is a man between 18 and 35 years old with acute or convalescent COVID-19. The chain's CDR3 is CASSLDPRNEQFF. CDR3 sequence (DNA): TGTGCCAGCAGCTTAGATCCGAGGAATGAGCAGTTCTTC.